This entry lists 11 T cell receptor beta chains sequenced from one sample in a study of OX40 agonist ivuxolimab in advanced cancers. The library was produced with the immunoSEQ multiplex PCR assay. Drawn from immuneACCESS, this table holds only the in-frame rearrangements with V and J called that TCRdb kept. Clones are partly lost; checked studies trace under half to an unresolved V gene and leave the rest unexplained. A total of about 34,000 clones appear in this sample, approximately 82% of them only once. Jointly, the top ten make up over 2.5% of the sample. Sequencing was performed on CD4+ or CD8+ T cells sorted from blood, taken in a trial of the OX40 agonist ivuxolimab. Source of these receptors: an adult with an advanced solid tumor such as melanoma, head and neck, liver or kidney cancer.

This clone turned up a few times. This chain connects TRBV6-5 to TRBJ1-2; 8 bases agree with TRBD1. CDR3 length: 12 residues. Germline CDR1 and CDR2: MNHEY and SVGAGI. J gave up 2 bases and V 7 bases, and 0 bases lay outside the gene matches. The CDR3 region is CASTGGNYGYTF. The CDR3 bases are TGTGCCAGCACAGGGGGCAACTATGGCTACACCTTC.

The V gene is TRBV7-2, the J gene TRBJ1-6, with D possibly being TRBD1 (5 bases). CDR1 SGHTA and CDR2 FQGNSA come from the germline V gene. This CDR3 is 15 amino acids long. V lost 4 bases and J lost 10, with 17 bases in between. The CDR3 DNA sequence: TGTGCCAGCAGCTACTTCTTTGGGACCTCCTCACCCCTCCACTTT. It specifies CASSYFFGTSSPLHF.

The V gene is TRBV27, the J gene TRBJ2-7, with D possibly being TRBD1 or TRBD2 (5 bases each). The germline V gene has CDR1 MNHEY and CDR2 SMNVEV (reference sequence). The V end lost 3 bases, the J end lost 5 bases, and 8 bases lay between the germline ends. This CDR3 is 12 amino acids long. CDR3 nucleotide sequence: TGTGCCAGCAGTTTTTGGGGGAACGAGCAGTACTTC. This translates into CASSFWGNEQYF.

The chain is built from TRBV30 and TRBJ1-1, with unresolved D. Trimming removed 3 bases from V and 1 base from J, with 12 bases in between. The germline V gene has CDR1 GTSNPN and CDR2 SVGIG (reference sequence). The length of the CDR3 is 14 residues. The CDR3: CAWSRQTANTEAFF. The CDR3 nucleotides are TGTGCCTGGAGCCGCCAGACGGCGAACACTGAAGCTTTCTTT. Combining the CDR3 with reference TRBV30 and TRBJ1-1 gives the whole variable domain SQTIHQWPATLVQPVGSPLSLECTVEGTSNPNLYWYRQAAGRGLQLLFYSVGIGQISSEVPQNLSASRPQDRQFILSSKKLLLSDSGFYLCAWSRQTANTEAFFGQGTRLTVV.

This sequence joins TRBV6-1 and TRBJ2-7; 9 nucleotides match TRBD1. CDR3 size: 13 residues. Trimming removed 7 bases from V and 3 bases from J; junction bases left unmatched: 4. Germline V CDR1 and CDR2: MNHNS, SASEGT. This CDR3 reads CASTGTGFYEQYF. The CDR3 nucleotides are TGTGCCAGCACCGGGACAGGGTTCTACGAGCAGTACTTC.

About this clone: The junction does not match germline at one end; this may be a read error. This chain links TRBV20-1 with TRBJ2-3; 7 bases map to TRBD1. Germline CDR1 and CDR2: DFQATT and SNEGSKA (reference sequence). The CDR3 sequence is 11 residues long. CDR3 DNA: TGCAGTGCTACCTCCGGGACAGCAACTTTTTGG. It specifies CSATSGTATFW.

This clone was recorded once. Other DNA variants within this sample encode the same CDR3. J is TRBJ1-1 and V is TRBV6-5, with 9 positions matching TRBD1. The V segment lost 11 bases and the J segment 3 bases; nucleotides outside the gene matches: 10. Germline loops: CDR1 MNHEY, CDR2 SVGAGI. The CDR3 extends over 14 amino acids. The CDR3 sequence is CACNRGRWDTEAFF. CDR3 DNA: TGTGCCTGTAACAGGGGGCGCTGGGACACTGAAGCTTTCTTT.

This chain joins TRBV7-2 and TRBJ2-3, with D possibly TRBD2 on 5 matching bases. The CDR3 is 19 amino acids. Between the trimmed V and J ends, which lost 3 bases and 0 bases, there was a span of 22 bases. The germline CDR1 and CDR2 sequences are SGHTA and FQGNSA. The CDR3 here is CASSFGWLARLRSTDTQYF. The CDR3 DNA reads TGTGCCAGCAGCTTCGGATGGCTAGCTAGGCTCCGGAGCACAGATACGCAGTATTTT.

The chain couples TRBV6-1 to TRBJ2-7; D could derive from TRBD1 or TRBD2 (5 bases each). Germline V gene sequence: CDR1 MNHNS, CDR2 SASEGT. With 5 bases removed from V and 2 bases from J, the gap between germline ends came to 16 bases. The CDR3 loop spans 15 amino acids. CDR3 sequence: CASSPPGTKPYEQYF. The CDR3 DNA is TGTGCCAGCAGTCCACCTGGGACCAAGCCCTACGAGCAGTACTTC.

The CDR3 bases are TGTGCCAGCAGCCGACTAGCGGGAGAGGGAGATACGCAGTATTTT. This sequence encodes CASSRLAGEGDTQYF. This chain uses TRBV5-4 with TRBJ2-3; 12 bases map to TRBD2. CDR1 is SGHNT, CDR2 YYREEE, per germline (reference sequence). The V gene end was trimmed by 4 bases and the J gene end by 5 bases; junction bases not matched to a gene: 5. The CDR3 has 15 amino acids.

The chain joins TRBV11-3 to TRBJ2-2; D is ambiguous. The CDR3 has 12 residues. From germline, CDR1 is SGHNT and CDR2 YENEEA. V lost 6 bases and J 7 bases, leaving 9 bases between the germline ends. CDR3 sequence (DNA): TGTGCCAGCAGTGGGCCTGGCGGGGAGCTGTTTTTT. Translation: CASSGPGGELFF.